The 22 T cell receptor beta chains listed next were all sequenced from one sample in a study of siplizumab effects on memory and regulatory T cells. Clones were read by immunoSEQ multiplex PCR, and TCRdb kept only the in-frame ones, dropping some. In the table there are some 100,000 clones, 90% to 95% of which are singletons. Sequenced input: CD8+ T cells sorted from blood. The source is a human donor in good health.

This chain joins TRBV6-5 and TRBJ2-1; a possible D gene is TRBD2 (6 bases). V lost 0 bases to trimming and J lost 6 bases, with 15 bases between them. The germline V gene encodes CDR1 MNHEY and CDR2 SVGAGI. CDR3 length equals 16 residues. CDR3 loop: CASSYSGGGPINEQFF. Written as DNA, the CDR3 is TGTGCCAGCAGTTACTCGGGGGGAGGTCCTATCAATGAGCAGTTCTTC.

The chain uses TRBV5-1 and TRBJ2-3, with TRBD2 as a possible D gene (5 bases). Germline CDR1 reads SGHRS; CDR2 reads YFSETQ. Between the trimmed V and J ends, which lost 4 bases and 4 bases, there was a span of 16 bases. CDR3 length equals 15 residues. As DNA, the CDR3 is TGCGCCAGCAGCAACGGACCTACGAGGGCAGATACGCAGTATTTT. Protein: CASSNGPTRADTQYF.

The chain uses TRBV4-1 and TRBJ2-7, with TRBD1 matching over 9 bases. Germline trimming cut 0 bases from V and 1 base from J; bases unmatched to any gene: 4. There are 16 residues in the CDR3. Germline-derived CDR1 and CDR2 are MGHRA and YSYEKL. CDR3 coding DNA: TGCGCCAGCAGCCAAGATCCGGGACAGGGTTCCTACGAGCAGTACTTC. Its protein is CASSQDPGQGSYEQYF.

Points on this clone: Other nucleotide sequences in the sample specify the same CDR3. This chain connects TRBV27 to TRBJ2-3; unclear D gene. V was pared by 3 bases and J by 2 bases, with 6 bases between. The CDR3 extends over 13 amino acids. CDR1 is MNHEY, CDR2 SMNVEV, per germline (reference sequence). CDR3: CASSLLDTDTQYF. DNA for the CDR3: TGTGCCAGCAGTTTGCTTGACACAGATACGCAGTATTTT.

The V call is TRBV5-1, the J call TRBJ2-2; D may be TRBD1 (6 bases). Germline loops: CDR1 SGHRS, CDR2 YFSETQ. The CDR3 sequence is 14 residues long. V was shortened by 3 bases and J by 1 base, with 7 bases between the two germline ends. CDR3 sequence reads: CASSSTGNTGELFF. Written as DNA, the CDR3 is TGCGCCAGCAGCTCGACAGGGAACACCGGGGAGCTGTTTTTT.

This chain connects TRBV9 to TRBJ2-2; 11 bases match TRBD2. Germline loops: CDR1 SGDLS, CDR2 YYNGEE. With V trimmed by 4 bases and J by 1 base, 3 bases remained unmatched. CDR3 size: 16 residues. The CDR3 DNA is TGTGCCAGCAGCCCGACTAGCGGGAAGAACACCGGGGAGCTGTTTTTT. It is translated as CASSPTSGKNTGELFF.

The chain has TRBV7-9 and TRBJ2-3, with D unresolved. Germline V CDR1 and CDR2: SEHNR, FQNEAQ (reference sequence). Trimming removed 2 bases at V and 5 bases at J, with 5 bases between. The CDR3 has 12 amino acids. Here the CDR3 DNA reads TGTGCCAGCAGCTTATCGGGAGATACGCAGTATTTT. This translates into CASSLSGDTQYF.

This clone was counted a single time. Other nucleotide sequences in the sample specify the same CDR3. This chain links TRBV19 with TRBJ1-1; maybe TRBD1 (5 bases). The CDR3 runs to 14 residues. Germline CDR1 reads LNHDA; CDR2 reads SQIVND (reference sequence). V lost 3 bases and J 1 base, leaving 9 bases between the germline ends. The CDR3 loop reads CASSIGGTNTEAFF. The CDR3 region has the DNA TGTGCCAGTAGTATCGGGGGTACGAACACTGAAGCTTTCTTT.

The V gene is TRBV5-4, the J gene TRBJ2-2; 8 nucleotides line up with TRBD1. This CDR3 contains 15 residues. Germline lookup yields CDR1 SGHNT and CDR2 YYREEE (reference sequence). Unmatched junction bases numbered 3, after V lost 4 bases and J lost 1 base. The CDR3 spells CASSPGTGNTGELFF. The CDR3 DNA is TGTGCCAGCAGCCCCGGGACAGGGAACACCGGGGAGCTGTTTTTT.

V is TRBV7-7 and J is TRBJ2-5, with TRBD2 matching over 8 bases. CDR1 is SSHAT, CDR2 FNYEAQ, per germline (reference sequence). There are 12 residues in the CDR3. The CDR3 sequence: CASGEAQETQYF. The CDR3 nucleotides read TGTGCTAGCGGGGAAGCCCAAGAGACCCAGTACTTC.

Here the CDR3 DNA reads TGTGCCAGCAGCAAGTACGGAGGACTAGCCGAAAAGAGCAATGAGCAGTTCTTC. It specifies CASSKYGGLAEKSNEQFF. This chain joins TRBV9 and TRBJ2-1, with TRBD2 identical over 8 bases. Germline CDR1 is SGDLS and CDR2 is YYNGEE. V lost 4 bases and J lost 6; bases outside the gene matches: 18. This CDR3 comprises 18 residues.

The chain couples TRBV4-3 to TRBJ1-6, with D tentatively TRBD1 (6 bases). Trimming removed 4 bases from V and 7 bases from J, with 14 bases in between. CDR1 LGHNA and CDR2 YSLEER come from the germline V gene. The CDR3 consists of 15 residues. The CDR3 reads CASSPSTGSNSPLHF. CDR3 coding DNA: TGCGCCAGCAGCCCTAGTACAGGGTCCAATTCACCCCTCCACTTT.

The chain uses TRBV7-9 and TRBJ1-1; 7 bases match TRBD1. Germline V gives CDR1 SEHNR, CDR2 FQNEAQ (reference sequence). Trimming cost V 4 bases and J 2 bases; bases outside gene matches: 1. The CDR3 totals 13 residues. This CDR3 reads CASSWDSNTEAFF. The DNA for the CDR3 is TGTGCCAGCAGCTGGGACAGCAACACTGAAGCTTTCTTT.

The chain is built from TRBV7-9 and TRBJ2-5, with 10 bases matching TRBD2. V was pared by 8 bases and J by 5 bases, with 11 bases of the junction left unmatched. Germline assignment: CDR1 SEHNR and CDR2 FQNEAQ (reference sequence). This CDR3 region has 15 residues. CDR3 sequence reads: CASYSPLAGEETQYF. CDR3 in DNA: TGTGCCAGCTATTCCCCCCTAGCGGGAGAGGAGACCCAGTACTTC.

The V call is TRBV5-1, the J call TRBJ1-2, with TRBD1 matching over 7 bases. The V gene end was trimmed by 7 bases and the J gene end by 8 bases; junction bases not matched to a gene: 14. The CDR3 runs to 14 residues. Per germline, CDR1 SGHRS and CDR2 YFSETQ. Written as DNA, the CDR3 is TGCGCCAGCTTCCCCCAGGGGGTGGGGGGCGGCTACACCTTC. This encodes CASFPQGVGGGYTF.

The rearrangement joins TRBV5-1 to TRBJ2-3; TRBD2 aligns across 10 bases. CDR3 length: 16 residues. The V gene's germline CDR1 is SGHRS and CDR2 YFSETQ. Trimming took 4 bases from V and 9 from J; bases not matched to a gene: 14. The CDR3: CASSRSGGALPETQYF. DNA for the CDR3: TGCGCCAGCAGCAGGAGCGGGGGGGCCCTCCCTGAGACGCAGTATTTT.

The rearrangement joins TRBV12-5 to TRBJ2-3; the D gene could be TRBD1 or TRBD2 (6 bases each). V was cut by 6 bases and J by 3 bases, with 13 bases left in between. Germline V CDR1 and CDR2: LGHNT, FRNRAP. This CDR3 spans 14 amino acids. CDR3 loop: CASGPGEETDTQYF. DNA for the CDR3: TGTGCTAGTGGGCCAGGGGAGGAGACAGATACGCAGTATTTT.

This rearrangement joins TRBV2 to TRBJ1-5; D gene unclear. Per the germline V gene, CDR1 is SNHLY and CDR2 is FYNNEI. Trimming pared 2 bases from V and 0 bases from J, leaving 17 bases between. This CDR3 region has 18 residues. DNA for the CDR3: TGTGCCAGCAGTGAAACCGGAGGCAGGAGGTATAGCAATCAGCCCCAGCATTTT. Translation gives CASSETGGRRYSNQPQHF.

The chain combines TRBV30 with TRBJ2-7, with 12 positions matching TRBD2. The CDR3 contains 11 residues. CDR1 GTSNPN and CDR2 SVGIG come from the germline V gene (reference sequence). Trimming at V came to 5 bases and at J to 7 bases, leaving 0 bases not matched to a gene. DNA for the CDR3: TGTGCCTGGGGACTAGCGGGGGAGCAGTACTTC. This gives the protein CAWGLAGEQYF.

The table lists this clone with a few counts. CDR3: CASSLGPGNEQYF. For the CDR3, the DNA is TGTGCCAGCAGCTTAGGTCCGGGGAACGAGCAGTACTTC. The chain carries TRBV7-9 and TRBJ2-7; D is perhaps TRBD2 (5 bases). Germline CDR1 SEHNR, CDR2 FQNEAQ (reference sequence). Trimming stripped 1 base from V and 5 bases from J, with 9 bases between. The CDR3 has 13 amino acids.

This rearrangement joins TRBV5-6 to TRBJ1-1; no clear D. The V gene's germline CDR1 is SGHDT and CDR2 YYEEEE. V shed 0 bases and J shed 8 bases, with 8 bases lying between them. There are 12 residues in the CDR3. The CDR3 region is CASSLVSGEAFF. CDR3 in DNA: TGTGCCAGCAGCTTGGTTTCGGGAGAAGCTTTCTTT.

The chain has TRBV4-1 and TRBJ2-5, with 7 nucleotides matching TRBD1. The CDR3 is 17 residues long. V dropped 3 bases and J dropped 4; count of bases not matched to a gene: 14. Germline-derived CDR1 and CDR2 are MGHRA and YSYEKL. This CDR3 is CASSHPRDRAYLETQYF. In nucleotides, the CDR3 is TGCGCCAGCAGCCACCCTCGGGACAGAGCATACTTAGAGACCCAGTACTTC.